This T cell receptor beta chain was captured by sequencing in a study of blood T cell repertoires in COVID-19. In germline, CDR1 is SNHLY, CDR2 FYNNEI. The V gene lost 4 bases and the J gene lost 1 base, with 10 bases spanning the gap. This CDR3 region has 14 residues. Profiled with immunoSEQ multiplex PCR; TCRdb holds only in-frame clones, not every one. The sample includes some 150,000 clones, roughly 90% of them seen just once. This chain links TRBV2 with TRBJ2-5; possible D gene TRBD1, 6 bases. The sequencing sample was made of peripheral blood. The clonotype was recovered from a human donor in a cohort sampled during active COVID-19. The CDR3 nucleotides are TGTGCCAGCAGTGTCGACAGGTTCCAAGAGACCCAGTACTTC. This gives the protein CASSVDRFQETQYF.